This TCR beta chain was documented in a study of T-cell memory formation after mild COVID-19. Across the study: The TCR clusters were mostly specific to one donor.

From the 5' RACE reads, TCRdb called clonotypes with MiXCR, one entry per CDR3 protein. The sample yields 350,000 to 450,000 distinct CDR3 sequences, more than 20% seen once. This clonotype was observed a few times. Looked up from germline, CDR1 is SGHTA and CDR2 is FQGNSA. This CDR3 comprises 14 residues. V lost 5 bases to trimming and J lost 6 bases; unmatched junction nucleotides: 6. The chain employs TRBV7-2 and TRBJ2-7, with 11 bases identical to TRBD2. Sequencing used PBMCs or a T cell subset sorted from them (not recorded which). The source is an adult woman who had mild COVID-19 (a few samples of this study predate the infection). Cell type and time point are not known. CDR3: CASSRTGTSGEQYF. In DNA, the CDR3 is TGTGCCAGCAGCCGTACCGGGACTAGCGGCGAGCAGTACTTC.